One sample yielded the 31 T cell receptor beta chains listed below, sequenced in a study of T cells in Graves' hyperthyroidism and ophthalmopathy. The investigators amplified TCR beta CDR3 regions from RNA transcripts. Initially, a first-round RT-PCR of the TCR CDR3 employed the HTBI primer set. MiXCR, applied by TCRdb to the multiplex PCR reads, yields one record per CDR3 protein. The sample yields 350,000 or so distinct CDR3 sequences, 21% seen once. Sequenced input: blood. Receptor source: a woman aged 45-65 years with Graves' hyperthyroidism.

In this sample, this clonotype turned up many times. This chain links TRBV30 with TRBJ2-7; 10 positions match TRBD1. Per the germline V gene, CDR1 is GTSNPN and CDR2 is SVGIG (reference sequence). The length of the CDR3 is 15 residues. V trimming: 0 bases; J trimming: 6 bases; junction bases outside the gene matches: 8. CDR3 region: CAWSVRAGQGIEQYF. The CDR3 DNA is TGTGCCTGGAGTGTAAGGGCGGGACAGGGGATCGAGCAGTACTTC.

This clonotype was counted ten times or more. This chain connects TRBV29-1 to TRBJ1-1, with 10 bases fitting TRBD1. Germline assignment: CDR1 SQVTM and CDR2 ANQGSEA. The CDR3 runs to 15 residues. Unmatched junction bases numbered 8, after V lost 7 bases and J lost 0 bases. The CDR3 spells CSGWDRGGMNTEAFF. The DNA of the CDR3 is TGCAGCGGGTGGGACAGGGGAGGGATGAACACTGAAGCTTTCTTT.

This clonotype was found many times. The DNA for the CDR3 is TGTGCCAGCAGCCGAACTCCCGGGACAGGGGGCGACGAGCAGTACTTC. It translates to CASSRTPGTGGDEQYF. This sequence joins TRBV7-9 and TRBJ2-7, with TRBD1 matching 12 bases. This CDR3 has 16 amino acids. The trim removed 5 bases at V and 5 bases at J, leaving 10 bases unmatched. Germline values: CDR1 SEHNR, CDR2 FQNEAQ (reference sequence).

In its sample, this clonotype was seen many times. This chain joins TRBV29-1 and TRBJ2-5, with D unresolved. This CDR3 comprises 12 residues. Germline loops: CDR1 SQVTM, CDR2 ANQGSEA. V lost 6 bases to trimming and J lost 3 bases, with 11 bases between them. DNA of the CDR3: TGCAGCGTCGCAGACCCGAAAGAGACCCAGTACTTC. Translation: CSVADPKETQYF.

The rearrangement uses TRBV6-1 and TRBJ2-7; D not certain. The germline V gene encodes CDR1 MNHNS and CDR2 SASEGT. The CDR3 is made up of 12 amino acids. Trimming shortened V by 6 bases and J by 3 bases, and 9 bases separated the two germline ends. The CDR3 bases are TGTGCCAGCAGACCGAACAGCTACGAGCAGTACTTC. This gives the protein CASRPNSYEQYF.

This clonotype was found many times. The V gene is TRBV27, the J gene TRBJ1-6, with D possibly TRBD1 on 6 matching bases. With 6 bases removed from V and 0 bases from J, the gap between germline ends came to 15 bases. CDR1 is MNHEY and CDR2 is SMNVEV in the germline V gene (reference sequence). The CDR3 has 17 residues. The CDR3 spells CASRAGALSSYNSPLHF. The CDR3 DNA is TGTGCCAGCAGGGCAGGGGCCTTGAGCTCCTATAATTCACCCCTCCACTTT.

The table lists this clonotype with a few counts. The rearrangement uses TRBV3-1 and TRBJ1-2; D call uncertain. Germline CDR1 LGHDT, CDR2 YNNKEL (reference sequence). The CDR3 length is 14 residues. Trimming shortened V by 4 bases and J by 2 bases, and 11 bases separated the two germline ends. CDR3 bases: TGTGCCAGCAGCCTCAATAGCTTAAACTATGGCTACACCTTC. As protein: CASSLNSLNYGYTF.

Concerning this clonotype itself: A read error may explain this, as a much larger clone is one base away. The genes are TRBV24-1 and TRBJ2-1, with 11 bases that match TRBD1. CDR3 size: 15 residues. Per the germline V gene, CDR1 is KGHDR and CDR2 is SFDVKD. The CDR3 DNA reads TGTGCCGCCAGTGAACCGGACAGGGGGCTGGGTGAGCAGTTCTTC. Its translation is CAASEPDRGLGEQFF.

This clonotype has ten or more counts. The CDR3: CASSELQGSTDTQYF. The DNA of the CDR3 is TGTGCCAGCAGTGAATTGCAGGGGAGCACAGATACGCAGTATTTT. The V call is TRBV6-1, the J call TRBJ2-3, with D perhaps matching TRBD1 (6 bases). Per germline, CDR1 MNHNS and CDR2 SASEGT. The ends were cut back, 2 bases at V and 0 bases at J, with 9 bases in the middle. The CDR3 spans 15 residues.

This clonotype has at least ten counts. The chain links TRBV5-5 to TRBJ2-5; the D gene is possibly TRBD1 (6 bases). V lost 5 bases and J 4 bases, leaving 18 bases between the germline ends. This CDR3 comprises 15 residues. Per germline, CDR1 SGHKS and CDR2 YYEKEE (reference sequence). The CDR3 region is CASSSGRGITETQYF. The CDR3 DNA sequence: TGTGCCAGCAGTTCCGGTAGGGGGATCACAGAGACCCAGTACTTC.

This chain links TRBV3-1 with TRBJ1-1; the D gene is possibly TRBD1 (5 bases). The V end was cut by 2 bases, the J end by 5 bases, with 12 bases between. Looked up from germline, CDR1 is LGHDT and CDR2 is YNNKEL (reference sequence). This CDR3 spans 14 amino acids. The CDR3 sequence: CASSQQGSNTEAFF. The CDR3, as DNA: TGTGCCAGCAGCCAACAGGGTTCTAATACTGAAGCTTTCTTT.

This clonotype occurred a few times. A much larger clone differs from this one at a single base, so this may be a read error. V usage is TRBV12-3 or TRBV12-4 and J usage is TRBJ2-7, with 8 positions matching TRBD2. CDR3 length: 14 residues. CDR3 loop: CTSSSAGGSYEQYF. CDR3 sequence (DNA): TGTACCAGCAGTTCGGCGGGAGGCTCCTACGAGCAGTACTTC.

The rearrangement links TRBV29-1 to TRBJ2-5; D is possibly TRBD1 (6 bases). V lost 3 bases and J lost 6, with 17 bases in between. Germline V CDR1 and CDR2: SQVTM, ANQGSEA. This CDR3 is built from 14 residues. The chain's CDR3 is CSVDRRGVLQTQYF. The CDR3 DNA reads as TGCAGCGTTGATCGCAGGGGAGTGTTACAGACCCAGTACTTC.

The chain joins TRBV7-3 to TRBJ2-1, with D hard to call. The V gene lost 2 bases and the J gene lost 9 bases, with 8 bases spanning the gap. The CDR3 is made up of 12 amino acids. Germline V gene data show CDR1 as SGHTA and CDR2 as FQGTGA. The CDR3 DNA sequence: TGTGCCAGCAGCTTATATGGGGTTGAGCAGTTCTTC. This encodes CASSLYGVEQFF.

This chain connects TRBV5-1 to TRBJ1-4; the D gene is possibly TRBD1 (5 bases). The CDR3 has 15 amino acids. Looked up from germline, CDR1 is SGHRS and CDR2 is YFSETQ. V gave up 3 bases and J gave up 12 bases, with 21 bases separating them. Here the CDR3 DNA reads TGCGCCAGCAGCTCTGGACGGGGGTCGGGGGAAGAACTGTTTTTT. This translates into CASSSGRGSGEELFF.

This clonotype was found many times. The V call is TRBV12-3 or TRBV12-4, the J call TRBJ1-1; 7 bases are shared with TRBD1. Trimming took 6 bases from V and 4 from J; bases not matched to a gene: 5. The CDR3 has 13 residues. The CDR3 bases are TGTGCCAGCAGGCTCGACAGGGCCACTGAAGCTTTCTTT. Protein product: CASRLDRATEAFF.

This clonotype was seen repeatedly, ten times or more. This chain uses TRBV10-3 with TRBJ1-5, with D perhaps matching TRBD1 (5 bases). V was trimmed by 0 bases and J by 2 bases, leaving 14 bases between them. The CDR3 sequence is 17 residues long. Germline CDR1 ENHRY, CDR2 SYGVKD. The CDR3 coding sequence is TGTGCCATCAGTGAGTCAGGGCCAGGGCGAGGCAATCAGCCCCAGCATTTT. The encoded protein is CAISESGPGRGNQPQHF.

CDR3 DNA sequence: TGCAGTGCCGGGTATCCCTACGAGCAGTACTTC. Encoded protein: CSAGYPYEQYF. The V gene is TRBV20-1, the J gene TRBJ2-7, with unresolved D. In germline, CDR1 is DFQATT, CDR2 SNEGSKA (reference sequence). The germline V and J ends were trimmed by 6 bases and 2 bases, with 8 bases remaining between them. There are 11 residues in the CDR3.

The genes are TRBV28 and TRBJ2-7; D not certain. Trimming took 2 bases from V and 1 from J, leaving 6 bases between them. The CDR3 runs to 13 residues. Per the germline V gene, CDR1 is MDHEN and CDR2 is SYDVKM. The CDR3 bases are TGTGCCAGCAGTTTAAACCCGTCCTACGAGCAGTACTTC. Encoded protein: CASSLNPSYEQYF.

The chain joins TRBV6-1 to TRBJ1-3; 7 bases map to TRBD1. The CDR3 contains 16 residues. Germline CDR1 and CDR2: MNHNS and SASEGT. V shed 6 bases and J 0 bases; nucleotides not matched to a gene: 8. The CDR3 spells CASRPRQGNSGNTIYF. The CDR3 nucleotides are TGTGCCAGCAGACCCCGACAGGGCAACTCTGGAAACACCATATATTTT.

A word on this clonotype: This could be a read error, since a much larger clone is one nucleotide away. This chain uses TRBV6-1 with TRBJ1-1; D gene unclear. Looked up from germline, CDR1 is MNHNS and CDR2 is SASEGT. This CDR3 has 13 residues. This chain's CDR3 is CASIHPMNTKAFF. DNA of the CDR3: TGTGCCAGCATCCATCCCATGAACACTAAAGCTTTCTTT.

This clonotype was found a few times. Possible read error: a much larger clone is one base away. V and J are TRBV7-2 and TRBJ2-1, with D hard to call. Germline CDR1 reads SGHTA; CDR2 reads FQGNSA. Trimming removed 6 bases at V and 8 bases at J, with 8 bases between. The CDR3 totals 11 residues. DNA for the CDR3: TGTGCCAGCAGAAAGTACGATGAGCAGTTCTTC. It yields the protein CASRKYDEQFF.

The genes are TRBV30 and TRBJ2-7, with D possibly being TRBD2 (5 bases). Germline CDR1 reads GTSNPN; CDR2 reads SVGIG (reference sequence). This CDR3 spans 15 amino acids. With 0 bases removed from V and 5 bases from J, the gap between germline ends came to 17 bases. The chain's CDR3 is CAWSVYETPGDEQYF. For the CDR3, the DNA is TGTGCCTGGAGTGTCTACGAGACGCCCGGGGACGAGCAGTACTTC.

This clonotype has at least ten counts. V usage is TRBV28 and J usage is TRBJ1-5; possibly TRBD1 for D (5 bases). Germline lookup yields CDR1 MDHEN and CDR2 SYDVKM. Trimming took 7 bases from V and 2 from J, leaving 18 bases between them. This CDR3 spans 16 amino acids. The chain's CDR3 is CASTLGGRVRNQPQHF. CDR3 nucleotide sequence: TGTGCCAGCACGCTTGGAGGCAGGGTTCGCAATCAGCCCCAGCATTTT.

The gene calls are TRBV20-1 and TRBJ1-3, with unresolved D. The CDR3 extends over 16 amino acids. V lost 3 bases, J lost 0 bases, and 15 bases lay in between. Germline V CDR1 and CDR2: DFQATT, SNEGSKA (reference sequence). CDR3 DNA: TGCAGTGCTAGGGCGCCGCAGGATTCCTCTGGAAACACCATATATTTT. It translates to CSARAPQDSSGNTIYF.

The V call is TRBV2, the J call TRBJ2-3; 8 bases are shared with TRBD1. The V segment lost 7 bases and the J segment 0 bases; nucleotides outside the gene matches: 18. CDR1 is SNHLY and CDR2 is FYNNEI in the germline V gene. The length of the CDR3 is 19 residues. The CDR3 is CASNGRIGTGLLSTDTQYF. The CDR3 DNA is TGTGCCAGCAATGGTCGTATAGGGACAGGATTATTAAGCACAGATACGCAGTATTTT.

Many counts were recorded for this clonotype. The chain links TRBV6-5 to TRBJ2-1; possible D gene TRBD2, 5 bases. Per the germline V gene, CDR1 is MNHEY and CDR2 is SVGAGI. This CDR3 spans 14 amino acids. V gave up 2 bases and J gave up 7 bases, with 12 bases separating them. Here the CDR3 reads CASSYRGPRNEQFF. The CDR3 DNA follows: TGTGCCAGCAGTTACAGAGGGCCACGGAATGAGCAGTTCTTC.

The chain links TRBV20-1 to TRBJ2-1, with 13 nucleotides matching TRBD2. The CDR3 is 16 residues long. CDR1 and CDR2 from the germline V gene are DFQATT and SNEGSKA (reference sequence). Trimming took 5 bases from V and 6 from J; bases not matched to a gene: 10. The CDR3 here is CSAGIRLAGGGNEQFF. The CDR3 DNA reads TGCAGTGCTGGTATACGACTAGCGGGAGGAGGCAATGAGCAGTTCTTC.

This clonotype showed up many times. This chain connects TRBV2 to TRBJ2-2; 8 bases are shared with TRBD1. The J segment lost 2 bases and the V segment lost 6 bases, leaving 5 bases of the junction unmatched. Looked up from germline, CDR1 is SNHLY and CDR2 is FYNNEI. This CDR3 is built from 15 residues. CDR3 coding DNA: TGTGCCAGCAGAGCGACAGGGGCAAACACCGGGGAGCTGTTTTTT. Translation: CASRATGANTGELFF.

This clonotype showed up many times. The chain carries TRBV12-3 or TRBV12-4 and TRBJ1-6; 9 positions agree with TRBD1. Trimming cost V 7 bases and J 9 bases; bases outside gene matches: 4. The CDR3 contains 13 residues. The chain's CDR3 is CASTRTGASPLHF. The CDR3 bases are TGTGCCAGCACCCGGACAGGGGCTTCACCCCTCCACTTT.

This clonotype has a count of ten or more. The J gene is TRBJ2-7, the V gene TRBV2, with a tentative D call TRBD1 (6 bases). CDR3 length: 13 residues. Trimming pared 6 bases from V and 2 bases from J, leaving 11 bases between. Germline lookup yields CDR1 SNHLY and CDR2 FYNNEI. CDR3 amino acids: CASREQGAYEQYF. Written as DNA, the CDR3 is TGTGCCAGCAGGGAACAGGGCGCCTACGAGCAGTACTTC.